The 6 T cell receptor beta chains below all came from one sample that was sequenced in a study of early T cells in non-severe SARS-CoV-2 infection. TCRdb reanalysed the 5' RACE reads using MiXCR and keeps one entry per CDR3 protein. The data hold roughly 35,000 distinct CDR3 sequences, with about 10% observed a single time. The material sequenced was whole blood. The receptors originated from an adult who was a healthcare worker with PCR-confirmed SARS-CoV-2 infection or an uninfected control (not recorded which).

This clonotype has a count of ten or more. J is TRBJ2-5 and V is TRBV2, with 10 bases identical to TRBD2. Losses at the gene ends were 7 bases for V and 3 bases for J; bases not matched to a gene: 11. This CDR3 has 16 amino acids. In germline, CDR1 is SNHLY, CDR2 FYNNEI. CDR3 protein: CASKRLAGAGEETQYF. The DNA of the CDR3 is TGTGCCAGCAAGCGGCTAGCGGGGGCCGGGGAAGAGACCCAGTACTTC.

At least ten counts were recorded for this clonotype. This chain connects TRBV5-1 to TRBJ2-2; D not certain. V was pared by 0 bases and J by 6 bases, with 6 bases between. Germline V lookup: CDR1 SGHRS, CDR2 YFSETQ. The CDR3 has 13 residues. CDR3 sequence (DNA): TGCGCCAGCAGCTTGGTCAGCCCCGGGGAGCTGTTTTTT. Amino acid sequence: CASSLVSPGELFF.

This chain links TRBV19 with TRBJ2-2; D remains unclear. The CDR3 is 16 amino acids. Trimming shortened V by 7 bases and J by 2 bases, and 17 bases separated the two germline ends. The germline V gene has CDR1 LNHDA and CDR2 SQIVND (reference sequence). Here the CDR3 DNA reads TGTGCCAGTAAAGGCAGAAATTTACTTAACACCGGGGAGCTGTTTTTT. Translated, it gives CASKGRNLLNTGELFF.

The CDR3: CSFGGSNQPQHF. The CDR3 DNA reads TGCAGTTTTGGGGGGAGCAATCAGCCCCAGCATTTT. This chain links TRBV20-1 with TRBJ1-5; TRBD1 is a possible D gene (5 bases). Trimming removed 8 bases from V and 1 base from J, with 9 bases in between. Germline values: CDR1 DFQATT, CDR2 SNEGSKA (reference sequence). This CDR3 has 12 residues.

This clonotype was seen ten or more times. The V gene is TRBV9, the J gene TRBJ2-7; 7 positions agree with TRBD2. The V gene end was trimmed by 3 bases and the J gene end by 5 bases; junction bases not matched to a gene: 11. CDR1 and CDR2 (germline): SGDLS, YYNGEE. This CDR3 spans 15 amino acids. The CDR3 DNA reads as TGTGCCAGCAGCGGTGAGGGGAGGGGAAACGACGAGCAGTACTTC. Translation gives CASSGEGRGNDEQYF.

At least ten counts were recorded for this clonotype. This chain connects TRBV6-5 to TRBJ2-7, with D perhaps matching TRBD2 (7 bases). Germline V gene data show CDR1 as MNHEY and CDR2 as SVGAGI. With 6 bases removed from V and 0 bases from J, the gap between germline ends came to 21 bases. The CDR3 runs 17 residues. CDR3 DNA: TGTGCCAGCAGCGTCCAAGTTGGGGGGGGGCCCTCCTACGAGCAGTACTTC. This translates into CASSVQVGGGPSYEQYF.